This T cell receptor (beta chain) was recorded in a study of blood T cell repertoires in COVID-19. Methods used by the authors: Estimation of nucleated cell counts was performed using reference gene primer amplification. Clones were sequenced by immunoSEQ multiplex PCR, and TCRdb holds only the in-frame ones, with some missing. V and J calls and clone size are those listed in that table; D and trimming were worked out from the DNA. The table has about 160,000 clones, about 86% seen once. Looked up from germline, CDR1 is SEHNR and CDR2 is FQNEAQ (reference sequence). Trimming pared 5 bases from V and 4 bases from J, leaving 8 bases between. This CDR3 region has 12 residues.

This receptor was identified in a man aged 50-59 years with active or convalescent COVID-19. V is TRBV7-9 and J is TRBJ1-2, with D tentatively TRBD1 (5 bases). Sequencing was performed on peripheral blood. CDR3 in amino acids: CASSGQVYGYTF. The CDR3, as DNA: TGTGCCAGCAGCGGACAAGTCTATGGCTACACCTTC.